The TCR beta chain described here comes from a study of blood T cells in healthy people across ages (dated by TCRdb to about 2015). Regarding the research as a whole: In model experiments, template switching captured roughly one uniquely barcoded TCR beta cDNA molecule for every two T cells. Age-related changes in TCR beta repertoire diversity were measured in the study by deep sequencing normalized with unique cDNA molecular identifiers. The donors were divided into four age groups: young (average around 16 years), middle-aged (approximately 39), aged (approximately 59) and long-lived (82). To avoid experimental bias, donors of different ages were randomly spread across the sequencing lanes. For two donors (one aged 18 to 30 and one aged 80 or older), the study analyzed two additional independent replicas of 1 million unique cDNA reads from the same blood draw.

Library preparation was by 5' RACE. The run used an Illumina HiSeq 2500. A second PCR of roughly 6 to 11 cycles was run with a J-beta primer mix and a sample-barcoded 5' primer. A unique molecular identifier was introduced onto each TCR beta cDNA molecule by a template-switch 5' adaptor carrying 12 random nucleotides. Each sample yielded at least 3 million CDR3-containing paired-end reads. First-strand cDNA was synthesized from all RNA with the Mint cDNA synthesis kit, primed by a TRBC-specific oligonucleotide. All cDNA was treated with uracil-DNA glycosylase and then went through a first 18-cycle PCR with the universal primers M1SS and BC2_uni_R. In the original analysis: Each sample was normalized by randomly selecting 1 million high-quality reads, each carrying a distinct molecular identifier. Reads with shared molecular identifiers were discarded instead of being binned into consensus sequences. MiTCR, with a Q25 quality threshold and the strictest error-elimination algorithm, was used for CDR3 identification, clonotype clustering and error correction. Lower-bound total TCR beta diversity was estimated with a nonparametric unseen species model using Euler transformation. TCRdb reworked the public reads: Q25 trimming with fastp, MiXCR clone assembly, productive beta chains retained. Rows with a matching CDR3 protein are joined into one entry that keeps the most common DNA and genes. These V and J calls originate from TCRdb's pipeline instead of the authors' own analysis. The sample contains some 670,000 distinct CDR3 sequences, 52% of them found a single time. In total, the top ten clones hold 13% of the sample.

The 40 or so donors, aged roughly 6 to 100 years, were systemically healthy Caucasian individuals from Russia. Approximately 9 milliliters of peripheral blood were collected from each donor into EDTA-treated Vacutainer tubes. Ficoll-Paque density-gradient centrifugation was used to isolate PBMCs, with at least 6 million per sample. Trizol reagent was used to extract total RNA from PBMCs, with at least 5 micrograms per sample. Naive CD45RAhigh/CD27high T cell percentages were measured by flow cytometry on a PBMC aliquot from every donor. What the work shows at the level of the full study, not this receptor alone: Observed TCR beta diversity per million T cells fell roughly linearly with age, and a significant reduction was already apparent by age around 36. Because the CMV infection status of the donors was unknown, age-related changes in expanded clonotypes may potentially have been confounded. The percentage of naive T cells measured by flow cytometry correlated strongly with observed TCR beta diversity. Compared with the aged group, more naive CD4+ T cells, fewer expanded clones and increased TCR diversity were shown by the long-lived group, suggesting age selection. Total diversity estimates from one million sequenced T cells were considered lower bounds and underestimates. Because profiling used bulk unsorted PBMCs, naive and antigen-experienced compartments could not be compared conclusively.

From the germline V gene, CDR1 is MNHEY and CDR2 is SVGAGI. The CDR3 contains 14 residues, cysteine and phenylalanine counted. Only the CDR3 DNA is retained, 42 bases long and in frame from the first base. The V end loses 4 bases and the J end loses 0 bases, and a stretch of 9 bases separates them. This clonotype was detected ten times or more. Its binding antigen is unknown. Per-base quality was not reported, and no clone a single base away is much larger than it. Material for sequencing was blood. The clonotype comes from an elderly woman in good health. The chain employs TRBV6-5 and TRBJ1-2, and possibly TRBD1, on 5 matching bases. The CDR3 amino acid sequence is: CASSSRVANYGYTF. The DNA sequence is as follows: TGTGCCAGCAGTTCCAGGGTAGCTAACTATGGCTACACCTTC.